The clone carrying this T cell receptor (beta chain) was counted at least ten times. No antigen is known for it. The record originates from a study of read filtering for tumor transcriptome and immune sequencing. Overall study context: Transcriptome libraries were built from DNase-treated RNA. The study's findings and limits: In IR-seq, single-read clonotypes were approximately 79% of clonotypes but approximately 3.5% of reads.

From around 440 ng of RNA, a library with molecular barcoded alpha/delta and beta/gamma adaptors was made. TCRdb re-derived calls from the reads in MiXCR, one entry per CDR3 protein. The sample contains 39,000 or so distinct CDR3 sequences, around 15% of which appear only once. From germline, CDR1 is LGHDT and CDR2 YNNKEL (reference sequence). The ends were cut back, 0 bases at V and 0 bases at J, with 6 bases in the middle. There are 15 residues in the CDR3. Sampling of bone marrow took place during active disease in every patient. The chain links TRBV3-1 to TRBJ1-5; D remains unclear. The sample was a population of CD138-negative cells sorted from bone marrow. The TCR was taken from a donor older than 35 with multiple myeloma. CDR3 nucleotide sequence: TGTGCCAGCAGCCAAGACGGAGGTAGCAATCAGCCCCAGCATTTT. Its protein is CASSQDGGSNQPQHF.